This T cell receptor beta chain was retrieved from a study of shared clonotypes between healthy human individuals. CD4+ cell separation produced CD45RA+ naive and CD45RA-negative memory subsets. General observations from the study: Generally, naive subsets (rather than memory subsets) showed larger estimated richness.

Profiling relied on immunoSEQ multiplex PCR, and the TCRdb table lists in-frame clones only, not all of them. The profile shows about 1 million clones, approximately 68% of them singletons. This CDR3 has 14 amino acids. Looked up from germline, CDR1 is SSHAT and CDR2 is FNYEAQ (reference sequence). Comments on this clone: Antigen unknown. At one end the junction does not follow the germline gene, possibly because of a read error.

This clonotype originated in a man aged 18 to 29 in good health. The genes are TRBV7-7 and TRBJ2-3, with 9 bases identical to TRBD2. The sequencing sample was made of memory CD4+ T cells sorted from blood. Subset denoted: CD45RA-negative fraction. The CDR3: CASSLAGEADTQYF. The CDR3 DNA reads as TGTGCTAGCAGCTTAGCGGGGGAAGCAGATACGCAGTATTTT.